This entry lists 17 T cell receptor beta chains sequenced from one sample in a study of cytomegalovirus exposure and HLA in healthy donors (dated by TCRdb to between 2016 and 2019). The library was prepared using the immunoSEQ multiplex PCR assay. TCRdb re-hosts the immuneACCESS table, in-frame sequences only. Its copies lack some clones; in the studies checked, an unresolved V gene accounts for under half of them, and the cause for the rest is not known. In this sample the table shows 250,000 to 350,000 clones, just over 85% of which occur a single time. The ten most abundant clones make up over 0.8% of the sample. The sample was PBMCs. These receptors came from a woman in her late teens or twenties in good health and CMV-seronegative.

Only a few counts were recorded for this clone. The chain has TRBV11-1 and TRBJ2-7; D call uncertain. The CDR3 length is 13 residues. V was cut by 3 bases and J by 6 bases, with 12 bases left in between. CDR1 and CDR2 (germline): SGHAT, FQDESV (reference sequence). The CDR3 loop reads CASSFVVDSEQYF. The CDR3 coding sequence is TGTGCCAGCAGCTTCGTGGTTGATAGCGAGCAGTACTTC.

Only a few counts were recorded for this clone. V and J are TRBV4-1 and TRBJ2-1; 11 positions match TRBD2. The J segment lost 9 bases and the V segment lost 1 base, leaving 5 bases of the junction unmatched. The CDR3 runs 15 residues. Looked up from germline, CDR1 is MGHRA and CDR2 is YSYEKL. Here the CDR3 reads CASSQATSGSREQFF. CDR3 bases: TGCGCCAGCAGCCAAGCAACTAGCGGGAGTCGTGAGCAGTTCTTC.

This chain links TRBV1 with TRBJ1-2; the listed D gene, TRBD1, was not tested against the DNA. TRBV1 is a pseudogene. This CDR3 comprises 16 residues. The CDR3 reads CTSSLRGTKGCAGYTF. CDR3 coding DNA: TGCACCAGCAGCCTCCGAGGGACAAAGGGATGCGCTGGCTACACCTTC.

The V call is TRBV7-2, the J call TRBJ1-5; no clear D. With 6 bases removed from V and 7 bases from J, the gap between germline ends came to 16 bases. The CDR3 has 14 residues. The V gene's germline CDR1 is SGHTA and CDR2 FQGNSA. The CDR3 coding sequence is TGTGCCAGCAGTACCGGAGGGCCGGGGCAGCCCCAGCATTTT. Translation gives CASSTGGPGQPQHF.

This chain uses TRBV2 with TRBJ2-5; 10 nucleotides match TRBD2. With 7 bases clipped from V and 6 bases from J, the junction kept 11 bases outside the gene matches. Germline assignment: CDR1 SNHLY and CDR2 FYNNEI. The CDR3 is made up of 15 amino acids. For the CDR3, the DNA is TGTGCCAGCAACCCCGAAGCGGGAGGGTTAAAGACCCAGTACTTC. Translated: CASNPEAGGLKTQYF.

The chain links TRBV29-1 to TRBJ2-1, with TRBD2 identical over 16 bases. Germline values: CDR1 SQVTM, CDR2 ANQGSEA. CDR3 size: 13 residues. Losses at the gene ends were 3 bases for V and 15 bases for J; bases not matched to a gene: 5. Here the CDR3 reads CSVEGLAGGPPFF. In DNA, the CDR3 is TGCAGCGTTGAGGGACTAGCGGGAGGGCCCCCGTTCTTC.

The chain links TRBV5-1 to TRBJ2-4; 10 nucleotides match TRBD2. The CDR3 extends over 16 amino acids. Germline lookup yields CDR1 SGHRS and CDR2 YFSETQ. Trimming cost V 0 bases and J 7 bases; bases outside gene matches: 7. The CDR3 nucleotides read TGCGCCAGCAGCTTGGCAGCGGGAGGGCCTAGTAACATTCAGTACTTC. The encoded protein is CASSLAAGGPSNIQYF.

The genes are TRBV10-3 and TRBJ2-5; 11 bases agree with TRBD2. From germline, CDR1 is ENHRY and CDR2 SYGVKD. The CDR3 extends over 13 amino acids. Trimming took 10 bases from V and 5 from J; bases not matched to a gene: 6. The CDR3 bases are TGTGCCACGCTAGCGGGAGGTCAGGAGACCCAGTACTTC. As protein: CATLAGGQETQYF.

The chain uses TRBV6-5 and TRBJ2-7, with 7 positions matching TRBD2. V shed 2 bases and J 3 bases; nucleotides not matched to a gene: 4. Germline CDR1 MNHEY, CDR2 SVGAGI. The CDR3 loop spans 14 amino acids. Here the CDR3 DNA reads TGTGCCAGCAGTTACGCCGCGGGGGTCTACGAGCAGTACTTC. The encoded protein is CASSYAAGVYEQYF.

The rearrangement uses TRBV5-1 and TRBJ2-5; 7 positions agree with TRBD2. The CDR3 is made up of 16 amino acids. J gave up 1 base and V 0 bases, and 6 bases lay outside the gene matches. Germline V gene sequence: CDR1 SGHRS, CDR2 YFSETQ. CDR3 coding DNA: TGCGCCAGCAGCTTGGACCCGTCTAGCGGCCAAGAGACCCAGTACTTC. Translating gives CASSLDPSSGQETQYF.

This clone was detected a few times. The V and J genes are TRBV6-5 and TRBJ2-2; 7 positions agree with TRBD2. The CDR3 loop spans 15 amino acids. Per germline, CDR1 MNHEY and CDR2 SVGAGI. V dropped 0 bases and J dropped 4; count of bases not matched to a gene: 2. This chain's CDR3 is CASSYSSGTTGELFF. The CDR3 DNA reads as TGTGCCAGCAGTTACTCCAGCGGGACCACCGGGGAGCTGTTTTTT.

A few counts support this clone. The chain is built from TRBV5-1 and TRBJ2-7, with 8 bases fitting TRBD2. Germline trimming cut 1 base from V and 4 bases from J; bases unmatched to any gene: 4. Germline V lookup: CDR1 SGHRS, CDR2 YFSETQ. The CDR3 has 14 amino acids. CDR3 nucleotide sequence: TGCGCCAGCAGCTTGCAGCGGGGGCCTTACGAGCAGTACTTC. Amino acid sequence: CASSLQRGPYEQYF.

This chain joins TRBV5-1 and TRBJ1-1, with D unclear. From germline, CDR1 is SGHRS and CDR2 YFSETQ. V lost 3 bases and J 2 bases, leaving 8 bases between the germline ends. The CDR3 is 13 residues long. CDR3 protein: CASSYAPNTEAFF. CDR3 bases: TGCGCCAGCAGCTATGCGCCTAACACTGAAGCTTTCTTT.

This CDR3 is CASRGANLRTEEAFF. CDR3 DNA: TGTGCCAGCAGGGGAGCGAACCTTCGGACGGAAGAAGCTTTCTTT. This rearrangement joins TRBV6-1 to TRBJ1-1, with D uncertain. Trimming left V 6 bases short and J 8 bases short, with 22 bases between. The CDR3 consists of 15 residues. In germline, CDR1 is MNHNS, CDR2 SASEGT.

CDR3 nucleotide sequence: TGTGCCAGCGGGGGACTAGCTCAGTACGAGCAGTACTTC. It encodes CASGGLAQYEQYF. The rearrangement links TRBV9 to TRBJ2-7, with 9 nucleotides matching TRBD2. V was pared by 7 bases and J by 4 bases, with 6 bases of the junction left unmatched. Germline loops: CDR1 SGDLS, CDR2 YYNGEE. The CDR3 runs to 13 residues.

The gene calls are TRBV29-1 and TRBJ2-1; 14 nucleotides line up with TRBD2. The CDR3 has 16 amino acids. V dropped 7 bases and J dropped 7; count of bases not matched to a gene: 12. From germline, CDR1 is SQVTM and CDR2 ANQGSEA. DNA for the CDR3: TGCAGCGCCCAAGGGACTAGCGGGAGAGTTGGAAATGAGCAGTTCTTC. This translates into CSAQGTSGRVGNEQFF.

The CDR3 here is CASRGHLLNSYEQYF. CDR3 nucleotides: TGTGCCAGCAGGGGACACCTGCTCAACTCCTACGAGCAGTACTTC. The chain carries TRBV6-5 and TRBJ2-7, with a possible D match to TRBD1 (6 bases). Germline assignment: CDR1 MNHEY and CDR2 SVGAGI. The CDR3 sequence is 15 residues long. V lost 6 bases to trimming and J lost 0 bases, with 15 bases between them.